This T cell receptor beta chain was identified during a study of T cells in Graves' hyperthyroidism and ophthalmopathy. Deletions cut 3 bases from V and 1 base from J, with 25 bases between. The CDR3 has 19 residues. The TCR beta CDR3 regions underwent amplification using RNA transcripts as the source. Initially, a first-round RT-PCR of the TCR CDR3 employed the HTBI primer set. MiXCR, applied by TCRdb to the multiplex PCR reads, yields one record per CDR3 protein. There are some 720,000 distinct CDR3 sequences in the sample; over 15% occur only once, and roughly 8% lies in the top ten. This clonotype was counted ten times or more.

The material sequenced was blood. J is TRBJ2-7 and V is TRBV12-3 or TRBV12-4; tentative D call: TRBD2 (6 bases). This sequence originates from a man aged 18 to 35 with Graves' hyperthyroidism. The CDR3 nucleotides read TGTGCCAGCAGTTTTCCCCCTACTACGGGGGTAGTCCGTTCCTACGAGCAGTACTTC. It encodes CASSFPPTTGVVRSYEQYF.